This record looks at one T cell receptor (beta chain) sequence and its context. Its target is not known. V was pared by 0 bases and J by 2 bases, with 6 bases of the junction left unmatched. This CDR3 has 17 amino acids. CDR1 is SGHRS and CDR2 is YFSETQ in the germline V gene. The table came from immunoSEQ multiplex PCR; TCRdb's copy has only in-frame clones and leaves some out. The sample contains 1,500 to 2,500 clones, 80% to 90% of which appear only once. This entry comes from a study of chemoradiotherapy in HPV16-positive cancers. The study, taken as a whole, reports: For HPV16-positive patients, expanding HPV-responsive T cells associated with longer recurrence-free survival.

The source of this sequence is a human donor with HPV-associated anogenital cancer. The specimen was tumor tissue, collected from a patient who underwent chemoradiotherapy. V and J are TRBV5-1 and TRBJ2-2; 8 bases are shared with TRBD1. CDR3 sequence: CASSLVPAGGNTGELFF. In DNA, the CDR3 is TGCGCCAGCAGCTTGGTCCCGGCAGGGGGCAACACCGGGGAGCTGTTTTTT.